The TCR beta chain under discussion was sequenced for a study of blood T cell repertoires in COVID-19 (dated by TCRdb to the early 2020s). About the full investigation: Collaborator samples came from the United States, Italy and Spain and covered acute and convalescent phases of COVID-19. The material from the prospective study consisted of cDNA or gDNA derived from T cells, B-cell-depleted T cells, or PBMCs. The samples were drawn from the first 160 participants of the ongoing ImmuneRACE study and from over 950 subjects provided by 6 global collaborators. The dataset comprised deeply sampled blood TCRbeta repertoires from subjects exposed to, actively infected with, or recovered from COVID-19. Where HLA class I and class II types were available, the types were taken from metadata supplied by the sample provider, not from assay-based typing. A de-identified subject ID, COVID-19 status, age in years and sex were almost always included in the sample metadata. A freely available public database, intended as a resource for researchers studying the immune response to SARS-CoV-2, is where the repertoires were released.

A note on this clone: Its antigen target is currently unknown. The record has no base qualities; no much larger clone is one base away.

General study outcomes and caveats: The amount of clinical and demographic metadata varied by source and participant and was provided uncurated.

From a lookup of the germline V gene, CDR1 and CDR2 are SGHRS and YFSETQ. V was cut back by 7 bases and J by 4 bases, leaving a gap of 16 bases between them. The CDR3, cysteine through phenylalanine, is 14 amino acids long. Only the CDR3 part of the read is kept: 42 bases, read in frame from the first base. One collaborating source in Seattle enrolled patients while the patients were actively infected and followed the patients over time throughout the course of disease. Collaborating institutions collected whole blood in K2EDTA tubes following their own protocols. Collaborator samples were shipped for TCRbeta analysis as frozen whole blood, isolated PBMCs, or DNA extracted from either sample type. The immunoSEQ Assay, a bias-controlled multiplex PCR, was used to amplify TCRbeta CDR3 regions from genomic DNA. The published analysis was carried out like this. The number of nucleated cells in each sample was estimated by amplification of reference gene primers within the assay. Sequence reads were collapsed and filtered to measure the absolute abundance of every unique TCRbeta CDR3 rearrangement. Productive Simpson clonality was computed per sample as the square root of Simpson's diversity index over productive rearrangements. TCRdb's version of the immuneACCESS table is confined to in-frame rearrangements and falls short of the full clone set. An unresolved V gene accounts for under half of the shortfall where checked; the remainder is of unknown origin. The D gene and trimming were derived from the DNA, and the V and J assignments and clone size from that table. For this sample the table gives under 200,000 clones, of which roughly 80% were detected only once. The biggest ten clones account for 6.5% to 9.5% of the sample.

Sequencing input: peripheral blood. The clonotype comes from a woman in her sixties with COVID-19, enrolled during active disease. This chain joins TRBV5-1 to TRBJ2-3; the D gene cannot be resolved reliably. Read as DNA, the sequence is TGCGCCAGCCTCACCGAGCGTCTAGCAGATACGCAGTATTTT. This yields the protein CASLTERLADTQYF.